This is a list of T cell receptor beta chains from one sample in a study of post-analysis software for immune sequencing data. Each CDR3 protein is one row after TCRdb ran MiXCR on the PCR reads. The repertoire has some 800,000 distinct CDR3 sequences, about 43% of them found once; the top ten carry roughly 4.9%. The sequenced sample was blood. All receptors derive from a girl aged 10-17 years with multiple sclerosis. Both conserved end residues are trimmed from each CDR3.

v_gene	j_gene	CDR3aa
TRBV5-1	TRBJ1-5	ASSLASNQPQH
TRBV12-3/TRBV12-4	TRBJ2-2	ASSLIGGLHNTGELF
TRBV5-1	TRBJ2-1	ASSALIANLEGTNEQF
TRBV11-3	TRBJ2-7	ASSPVAGGFYEQY
TRBV4-3	TRBJ1-2	ASSQRRQGVLDGYT
TRBV6-1	TRBJ2-5	ASSERPNRETQY
TRBV24-1	TRBJ2-5	ATSGKQEWAYNEQY
TRBV4-3	TRBJ2-3	ASSQEVGAPNPDPQY
TRBV27	TRBJ2-6	ASSLNPDRLRQAGANVLT
TRBV12-3/TRBV12-4	TRBJ2-3	ASSFYGTNPDTQY
TRBV6-1	TRBJ1-5	ASSEGDREQPQH
TRBV7-2	TRBJ2-7	ASSSGRLLYEQY
TRBV9	TRBJ2-1	ASSLGTASYNEQF
TRBV25-1	TRBJ1-2	ASGGTGTNYGYT
TRBV7-8	TRBJ1-5	ASSLVRVQPQH
TRBV13	TRBJ2-5	ASSPRQGVETQY
TRBV29-1	TRBJ2-7	SVAQGYEQY
TRBV18	TRBJ2-1	ASSPPVLAGKSYNEQF
TRBV3-1	TRBJ1-1	ASSHARVNTEAF
TRBV7-2	TRBJ2-1	ASSPRLAGYEF
TRBV29-1	TRBJ1-2	SVEDRAGYNYGYT
TRBV20-1	TRBJ1-6	SASRVVQGSSYNSPLH
TRBV29-1	TRBJ2-7	SVDRGGDGEQY
TRBV12-3/TRBV12-4	TRBJ2-3	ASSPFGDTQY